What follows is one T cell receptor (beta chain) and its context. The sample is drawn from a study of blood T cell repertoires in COVID-19. In the study overall: There were acute and convalescent COVID-19 samples, and they came from the United States, Italy and Spain.

Residents of about two dozen US areas, aged about 18 to 89 years, made up the participants. Clones were sequenced by immunoSEQ multiplex PCR, and TCRdb holds only the in-frame ones, with some missing. This table has fewer than 250,000 clones, 90% appearing once. The CDR3 runs 19 residues. The trim removed 3 bases at V and 4 bases at J, leaving 18 bases unmatched. The V gene's germline CDR1 is SGHRS and CDR2 YFSETQ. The gene calls are TRBV5-1 and TRBJ2-1; 8 bases line up with TRBD1. Sequenced: PBMCs or T cells enriched from blood (not recorded which). This receptor was obtained from a young man who had been exposed to COVID-19. The CDR3 reads CASSSSTVLDRALYNEQFF. The CDR3 region has the DNA TGCGCCAGCAGCTCTTCCACTGTACTGGACAGGGCCTTGTACAATGAGCAGTTCTTC.